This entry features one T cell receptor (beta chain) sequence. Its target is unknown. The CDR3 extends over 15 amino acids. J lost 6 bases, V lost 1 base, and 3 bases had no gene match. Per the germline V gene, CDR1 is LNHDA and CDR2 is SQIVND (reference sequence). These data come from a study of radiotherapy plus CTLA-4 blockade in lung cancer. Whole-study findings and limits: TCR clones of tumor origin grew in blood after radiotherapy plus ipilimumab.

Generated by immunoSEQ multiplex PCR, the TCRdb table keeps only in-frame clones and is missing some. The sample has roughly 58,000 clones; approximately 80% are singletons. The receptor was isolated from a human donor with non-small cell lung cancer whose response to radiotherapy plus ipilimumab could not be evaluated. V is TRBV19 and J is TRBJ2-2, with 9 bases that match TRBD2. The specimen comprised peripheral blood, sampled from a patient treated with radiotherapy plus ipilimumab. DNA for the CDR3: TGTGCCAGTAGTATAGGCGGGAGGGTCTCCGGGGAGCTGTTTTTT. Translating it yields CASSIGGRVSGELFF.